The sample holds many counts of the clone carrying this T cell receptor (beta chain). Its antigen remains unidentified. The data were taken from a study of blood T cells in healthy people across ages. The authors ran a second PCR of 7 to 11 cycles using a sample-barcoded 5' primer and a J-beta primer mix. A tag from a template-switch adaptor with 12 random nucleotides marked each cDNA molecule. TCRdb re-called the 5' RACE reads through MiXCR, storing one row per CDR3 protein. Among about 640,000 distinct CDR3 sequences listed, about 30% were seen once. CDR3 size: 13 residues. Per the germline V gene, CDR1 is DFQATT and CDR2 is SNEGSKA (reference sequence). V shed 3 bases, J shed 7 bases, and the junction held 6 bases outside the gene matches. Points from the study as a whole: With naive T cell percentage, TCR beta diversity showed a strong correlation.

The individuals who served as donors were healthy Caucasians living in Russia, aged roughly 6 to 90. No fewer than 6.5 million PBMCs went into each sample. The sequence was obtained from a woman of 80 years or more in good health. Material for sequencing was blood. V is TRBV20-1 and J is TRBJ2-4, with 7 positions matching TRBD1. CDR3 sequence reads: CSASRQGGNIQYF. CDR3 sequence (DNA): TGCAGTGCTAGTCGACAGGGTGGCAACATTCAGTACTTC.